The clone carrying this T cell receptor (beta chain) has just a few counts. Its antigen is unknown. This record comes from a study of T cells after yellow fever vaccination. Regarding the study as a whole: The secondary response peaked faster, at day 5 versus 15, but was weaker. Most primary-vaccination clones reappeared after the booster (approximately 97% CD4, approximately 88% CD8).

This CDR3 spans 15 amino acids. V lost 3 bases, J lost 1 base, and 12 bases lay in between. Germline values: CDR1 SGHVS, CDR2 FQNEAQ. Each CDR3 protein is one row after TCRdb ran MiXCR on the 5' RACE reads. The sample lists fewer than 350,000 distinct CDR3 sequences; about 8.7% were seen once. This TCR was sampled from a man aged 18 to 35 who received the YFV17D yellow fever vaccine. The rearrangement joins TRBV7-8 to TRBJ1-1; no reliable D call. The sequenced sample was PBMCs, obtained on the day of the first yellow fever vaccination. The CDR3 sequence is CASSFSALANTEAFF. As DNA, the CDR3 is TGTGCCAGCAGCTTTTCGGCCCTAGCGAACACTGAAGCTTTCTTT.